These T cell receptor beta chains were read from a single sample in a study of T cell repertoires in aging, cancer and after chemotherapy. One entry per CDR3 protein results from TCRdb running MiXCR on the multiplex PCR reads. Of approximately 20,000 distinct CDR3 sequences listed, roughly 37% are singletons. The sequenced material came from blood. The origin of the receptors is a human donor with a solid tumor. Both conserved end residues are part of each CDR3. A D gene is named only where the DNA matches it firmly. Size values are once, few and many counts, or a class for expanded clones, and some rows have none.

V gene: TRBV6-1; J gene: TRBJ2-7; D gene: TRBD1; clone size: .; CDR3 length: 14; CDR3 DNA: TGTGCCAGCAGTGAAGCGGGACAGACCTACGAGCAGTACTTC; CDR3 protein: CASSEAGQTYEQYF
V gene: TRBV12-3/TRBV12-4; J gene: TRBJ2-7; D gene: .; clone size: .; CDR3 length: 12; CDR3 DNA: TGTGCCAGCAGTTTAGAGGATTACGAGCAGTACTTC; CDR3 protein: CASSLEDYEQYF
V gene: TRBV14; J gene: TRBJ2-7; D gene: .; clone size: few; CDR3 length: 12; CDR3 DNA: TGTGCCAGCAGCCCCGCCCCCTACGAGCAGTACTTC; CDR3 protein: CASSPAPYEQYF
V gene: TRBV7-2; J gene: TRBJ1-3; D gene: TRBD1; clone size: .; CDR3 length: 15; CDR3 DNA: TGTGCCAGCAGCAGAGGGACAGGGAAGGGAAACACCATATATTTT; CDR3 protein: CASSRGTGKGNTIYF
V gene: TRBV6-5; J gene: TRBJ2-1; D gene: TRBD2; clone size: .; CDR3 length: 16; CDR3 DNA: TGTGCCAGCAGTTACAACGGACGAGCGGGGGGTCAGGAGCAGGGCTTC; CDR3 protein: CASSYNGRAGGQEQGF
V gene: TRBV11-1; J gene: TRBJ1-5; D gene: .; clone size: few; CDR3 length: 15; CDR3 DNA: TGTGCCAGCAGCTCGGACCCCAATAATCATCAGCCCCAGCATTTT; CDR3 protein: CASSSDPNNHQPQHF
V gene: TRBV6-4; J gene: TRBJ2-3; D gene: TRBD2; clone size: few; CDR3 length: 16; CDR3 DNA: TGTGCCAGCAGTGACCGGGAGACTAGCGACACAGATACGCAGTATTTT; CDR3 protein: CASSDRETSDTDTQYF
V gene: TRBV5-1; J gene: TRBJ1-2; D gene: TRBD1; clone size: few; CDR3 length: 16; CDR3 DNA: TGCGCCAGCAGCTTCGACAGGGGGCCGGTGAACTATGGCTACACCTTC; CDR3 protein: CASSFDRGPVNYGYTF
V gene: TRBV5-1; J gene: TRBJ1-2; D gene: .; clone size: .; CDR3 length: 13; CDR3 DNA: TGCGCCAGCAGTCTGGACAATAACTATGGCTACACCTTC; CDR3 protein: CASSLDNNYGYTF
V gene: TRBV9; J gene: TRBJ2-2; D gene: TRBD2; clone size: .; CDR3 length: 16; CDR3 DNA: TGTGCCAGCAGCCCGGGGACTAGCGGGCGAACCGGGGAGCTGTTTTTT; CDR3 protein: CASSPGTSGRTGELFF
V gene: TRBV12-3/TRBV12-4; J gene: TRBJ2-3; D gene: TRBD2; clone size: .; CDR3 length: 16; CDR3 DNA: TGTGCCAGCAGCTTCTACTCTAGCGGGAGCCTTAATACGCAGTATTTT; CDR3 protein: CASSFYSSGSLNTQYF
V gene: TRBV6-5; J gene: TRBJ1-6; D gene: .; clone size: .; CDR3 length: 14; CDR3 DNA: TGTGCCAGCAGTTACCGGGGGTATATTTCACCCCTCCACTTT; CDR3 protein: CASSYRGYISPLHF
V gene: TRBV30; J gene: TRBJ2-5; D gene: .; clone size: .; CDR3 length: 15; CDR3 DNA: TGTGCCTGGAGTGTGACGTTCAGGGTCGAAGAGACCCAGTACTTC; CDR3 protein: CAWSVTFRVEETQYF
V gene: TRBV12-3/TRBV12-4; J gene: TRBJ2-5; D gene: TRBD1; clone size: .; CDR3 length: 16; CDR3 DNA: TGTGCCAGCAGACGACAGGGTTGGGGCCGCCAAGAGACCCAGTACTTC; CDR3 protein: CASRRQGWGRQETQYF
V gene: TRBV29-1; J gene: TRBJ1-1; D gene: TRBD1; clone size: .; CDR3 length: 13; CDR3 DNA: TGCAGCGTTGTGGGACAGGGTGGAACTGAAGCTTTCTTT; CDR3 protein: CSVVGQGGTEAFF
V gene: TRBV7-2; J gene: TRBJ2-7; D gene: .; clone size: .; CDR3 length: 16; CDR3 DNA: TGTGCCAGCAGCCCCACAACCGACATAACCGGTTACGAGCAGTACTTC; CDR3 protein: CASSPTTDITGYEQYF
V gene: TRBV7-6; J gene: TRBJ2-5; D gene: TRBD1; clone size: .; CDR3 length: 14; CDR3 DNA: TGTGCCAGCAGCCCCGGACAGGGAGGAGAGACCCAGTACTTC; CDR3 protein: CASSPGQGGETQYF
V gene: TRBV27; J gene: TRBJ2-7; D gene: .; clone size: .; CDR3 length: 11; CDR3 DNA: TGTGCCAGCAGTTCAGGCTACGAGCAGTACTTC; CDR3 protein: CASSSGYEQYF
V gene: TRBV10-3; J gene: TRBJ2-6; D gene: .; clone size: .; CDR3 length: 17; CDR3 DNA: TGTGCCATCAGTGAGTCGAGTCCGATCTCTGGGGCCAACGTCCTGACTTTC; CDR3 protein: CAISESSPISGANVLTF
V gene: TRBV5-5; J gene: TRBJ1-4; D gene: .; clone size: .; CDR3 length: 16; CDR3 DNA: TGCGCCAGCAGCTTGTTCTCTGCAGGGGATAATGAAAAACTGTTTTTT; CDR3 protein: CASSLFSAGDNEKLFF
V gene: TRBV6-2/TRBV6-3; J gene: TRBJ1-3; D gene: .; clone size: .; CDR3 length: 16; CDR3 DNA: TGTGCCAGCAGTTTCCAACAGGCGCCTCGTGGAAACACCATATATTTT; CDR3 protein: CASSFQQAPRGNTIYF
V gene: TRBV5-5; J gene: TRBJ2-3; D gene: .; clone size: .; CDR3 length: 17; CDR3 DNA: TGTGCCAGCAGCTGGCCTTCCTGGGGAGATACGCCAGATACGCAGTATTTT; CDR3 protein: CASSWPSWGDTPDTQYF
V gene: TRBV4-3; J gene: TRBJ2-2; D gene: TRBD2; clone size: .; CDR3 length: 23; CDR3 DNA: TGCGCCAGCAGCCAAGATCAGGGGGCACCGGGACTAGCGGGAGAACCGAACACCGGGGAGCTGTTTTTT; CDR3 protein: CASSQDQGAPGLAGEPNTGELFF
V gene: TRBV6-5; J gene: TRBJ2-3; D gene: .; clone size: .; CDR3 length: 16; CDR3 DNA: TGTGCCAGCAGTTACTCGAGCGGCTCCTACACAGATACGCAGTATTTT; CDR3 protein: CASSYSSGSYTDTQYF
V gene: TRBV6-2/TRBV6-3; J gene: TRBJ1-4; D gene: .; clone size: once; CDR3 length: 12; CDR3 DNA: TGTGCCAGCAGCTCTTCTGCGGAGGCACTGTTTTTT; CDR3 protein: CASSSSAEALFF